A selection of T cell receptor beta chains follows, all from one sample in a study of T cell responses to AZD1222 COVID-19 vaccine. Produced via immunoSEQ multiplex PCR; TCRdb's table is partial and in-frame only. This sample has more than 85,000 clones; 86% occur once, and the top ten carry about 8%. The sequenced sample was peripheral blood, obtained on day 0 of AZD1222 vaccination. The receptor set was obtained from an adult in good health. Both conserved end residues are part of each CDR3. Size is omitted from some rows. Given values are once, few, many or a class for expanded clones.

v_gene | abundance | CDR3aa
TRBV6-4 | few | CARDRGHEKLFF
TRBV24-1 | NA | CATSDSGQAPSTEAFF
TRBV28 | NA | CASGERERYNEQFF
TRBV5-1 | once | CASSLLPSSYEQYF
TRBV7-9 | few | CASSSPDIGNTEAFF
TRBV7-2 | NA | CASSSYRVSTEAFF
TRBV5-4 | NA | CASATDSNYGYTF
TRBV3-1/TRBV3-2 | NA | CASSPRDYEQYF
TRBV7-2 | NA | CASSLGQPDSGNTIYF
TRBV28 | NA | CASSGMDGYTF
TRBV10-3 | NA | CAISPNHSEEVGYTF
TRBV6-5 | NA | CASRDRDPGTEAFF
TRBV5-8 | NA | CASSLGVSGDQPQHF
TRBV3-1/TRBV3-2 | NA | CASSQDRDRDYEQYF
TRBV10-3 | NA | CAISGGEQGNTEAFF
TRBV7-9 | NA | CAPRTPGEAPYEQYF
TRBV27 | NA | CASSLSWAGSSYNEQFF
TRBV29-1 | NA | CSVRRDMNTEAFF
TRBV4-3 | once | CASSRQSPTNEKLFF
TRBV5-1 | NA | CASSLGRTYTDTQYF